A single T cell receptor (beta chain) is shown here with its context. There is no known antigen for this receptor. No much larger clone is present one base from it, and per-base qualities are unavailable. The CDR3 regions of human TCRbeta chains were analyzed by immunosequencing. As for the authors' bioinformatics: TCRs in the repertoires were matched against a reference library of SARS-CoV-2-specific TCRs that had been generated with the MIRA antigen-specificity platform. Breadth was defined as the fraction of unique TCRs that were SARS-CoV-2-associated. Depth was defined as the fraction of total T cells that were SARS-CoV-2-associated. Using the MIRA data, every spike-specific TCR was mapped to the spike region that the TCR reacted to and assigned to either a CD4 or a CD8 class. Log10-transformed breadth and depth values were compared by one-way ANOVA with Sidak's multiple comparisons tests. TCRdb holds this immuneACCESS table with in-frame rearrangements only. Some clones are missing; in checked studies, unresolved V genes explain under half, and the rest has no known cause. V and J calls and clone size are as listed in that table; D and trimming were resolved from the DNA. The sample data list about 150,000 clones, and roughly nine tenths of these were observed just once. Clones ranked in the top ten supply 4.5% to 6% of the sample.

The time point label corresponds to: baseline before first vaccination. Vaccinee samples were obtained from the UK trials COV001 and COV002, which included a single-blind randomized controlled phase 2/3 trial of AZD1222 (ChAdOx1 nCoV-19) in healthy adults. Trial participant PBMC samples were collected at day 0 and day 28 after the second dose for TCRbeta chain sequencing. This entry is derived from a study of T cell responses to AZD1222 COVID-19 vaccine (TCRdb year 2021). For the study in its entirety: Because spike-specific TCR depth and breadth did not differ between the two schedules, AZD1222 recipients who got a second dose at roughly 4 weeks were pooled with those who got a second dose at roughly 12 weeks. TCR sequencing covered 233 trial participants: 200 to 210 given two doses of AZD1222 and about 26 given two doses of MenACWY control vaccine. Trial participants were enrolled into age subgroups of 18-55, 56-69 and 70-plus years, which contained roughly 140, 27 and 60 TCR-sequenced participants, respectively.

General conclusions and limits of the study: Participants were mostly white British and included more females than males, and it was suggested by the authors that clonal diversity may have been underestimated. In the small 56-69-year group, the increase in depth fell short of significance, most likely because of low power. Because no day 14 peak-response samples were available, the repertoires could be characterized only after the peak T cell response. Conclusions about previously exposed vaccinees were limited because only a handful of AZD1222 recipients were SARS-CoV-2 seropositive at baseline. Nearly half of unique spike-specific TCRs reportedly recognized epitopes outside regions mutated in the B.1.351 and B.1.1.7 variants. The vaccine-associated CD4 TCRs covered the entire spike protein, and the dominant responses fell in regions 160-218 and 743-854. Spike-specific TCR breadth and depth rose significantly after two AZD1222 doses compared with day 0 and with MenACWY recipients.

After removal of 3 bases from V and 2 bases from J, the junction retains 7 bases not matched to a gene. There are 15 amino acids in the CDR3, from cysteine to phenylalanine inclusive. The retained sequence is limited to the CDR3, 45 bases, with the frame set at the first base. CDR1 and CDR2, looked up from the germline V gene, are SGDLS and YYNGEE. The clonotype comes from an adult in good health. The chain is assembled from TRBV9 and TRBJ2-5, with 7 junctional bases fitting TRBD2. This specimen consisted of peripheral blood, obtained on day 0 of AZD1222 vaccination. The CDR3 reads as follows: CASSAAGREQETQYF. The DNA sequence is as follows: TGTGCCAGCAGCGCCGCTGGGAGGGAACAAGAGACCCAGTACTTC.